These 15 T cell receptor beta chains were all obtained from the same sample, sequenced in a study of blood T cell repertoires in COVID-19. Repertoires were generated with immunoSEQ multiplex PCR, while TCRdb's copy carries only in-frame clones and drops some. Of almost 250,000 clones listed, more than 85% are singletons. The sequenced sample consisted of PBMCs or T cells enriched from blood (not recorded which). The receptor source for this set is a woman aged 25 to 39 who had recovered from COVID-19.

V and J are TRBV19 and TRBJ2-1; the match to TRBD2 covers 7 bases. Per the germline V gene, CDR1 is LNHDA and CDR2 is SQIVND (reference sequence). This CDR3 spans 14 amino acids. The J segment lost 4 bases and the V segment lost 5 bases, leaving 5 bases of the junction unmatched. CDR3: CASSFPSGYNEQFF. The CDR3 DNA sequence: TGTGCCAGTAGTTTTCCTAGCGGTTACAATGAGCAGTTCTTC.

This rearrangement joins TRBV28 to TRBJ1-2; no clear D gene. Trimming took off 6 bases at V and 6 bases at J, with 14 bases between the two ends. CDR3 length: 13 amino acids. Germline V gene lookup returns CDR1 MDHEN and CDR2 SYDVKM. The CDR3 loop is CASRPPLMDGYTF. Here the CDR3 DNA reads TGTGCCAGCAGGCCCCCCCTAATGGATGGCTACACCTTC.

CDR3 sequence reads: CASSFQGVSGELFF. The CDR3 DNA reads as TGTGCCAGCAGCTTCCAGGGGGTGTCCGGGGAGCTGTTTTTT. The chain is built from TRBV7-2 and TRBJ2-2; TRBD1 agrees at 7 bases. The length of the CDR3 is 14 residues. The V and J ends lost 3 bases and 6 bases, in that order; junction bases with no gene match: 4. Germline-derived CDR1 and CDR2 are SGHTA and FQGNSA.

The rearrangement links TRBV6-2 or TRBV6-3 to TRBJ2-3, with 9 positions matching TRBD2. From germline, CDR1 is MNHEY and CDR2 SVGEGT. J was trimmed by 4 bases and V by 0 bases; bases with no gene match: 8. CDR3 length: 17 residues. The CDR3 DNA follows: TGTGCCAGCAGTTACTCGACAGTAGCGGGAGTGGCAGATACGCAGTATTTT. Translation: CASSYSTVAGVADTQYF.

The CDR3, as DNA: TGCGCCAGCAGCTTGGAAAGGGGCGTGGGAAAACTGTTTTTT. Translating it yields CASSLERGVGKLFF. This chain joins TRBV5-1 and TRBJ1-4; TRBD1 is a possible D gene (5 bases). V gave up 0 bases and J gave up 10 bases, with 13 bases separating them. This CDR3 contains 14 residues. Germline CDR1 reads SGHRS; CDR2 reads YFSETQ.

This clone showed up just once. The V and J genes are TRBV10-1 and TRBJ1-4; 7 positions agree with TRBD1. The CDR3 extends over 16 amino acids. V gave up 8 bases and J gave up 0 bases; unmatched junction bases: 9. Germline assignment: CDR1 WNHNN and CDR2 SYGVQD (reference sequence). CDR3 DNA sequence: TGCGCCAGCTCACCGGGACAGCGTGCAACTAATGAAAAACTGTTTTTT. Its protein product is CASSPGQRATNEKLFF.

V is TRBV5-1 and J is TRBJ2-7, with 11 bases aligning to TRBD1. J gave up 3 bases and V 2 bases, and 1 base lay outside the gene matches. The CDR3 is 14 amino acids. CDR1 and CDR2 (germline): SGHRS, YFSETQ. The CDR3 loop reads CASSFGTGGYEQYF. CDR3 nucleotides: TGCGCCAGCAGCTTCGGGACAGGGGGCTACGAGCAGTACTTC.

DNA of the CDR3: TGTGCCAGCTCACCTATAGCCGGTGCGGACACCATATATTTT. It specifies CASSPIAGADTIYF. The J gene is TRBJ1-3, the V gene TRBV18; D is unclear. The V gene's germline CDR1 is KGHSH and CDR2 LQKENI. Trimming removed 3 bases at V and 8 bases at J, with 14 bases between. The CDR3 covers 14 residues.

The chain has TRBV19 and TRBJ2-3; D might be TRBD1 (6 bases). Germline assignment: CDR1 LNHDA and CDR2 SQIVND (reference sequence). This CDR3 is 14 amino acids long. The V end lost 6 bases, the J end lost 2 bases, and 12 bases lay between the germline ends. CDR3 protein: CASRGRGTTDTQYF. In nucleotides, the CDR3 is TGTGCCAGTAGAGGCAGGGGTACCACAGATACGCAGTATTTT.

The gene calls are TRBV28 and TRBJ1-5, with D perhaps matching TRBD1 (6 bases). The CDR3 has 13 residues. Trimming left V 5 bases short and J 9 bases short, with 14 bases between. The germline CDR1 and CDR2 sequences are MDHEN and SYDVKM. The CDR3 region is CASSLGALRPQHF. CDR3 nucleotide sequence: TGTGCCAGCAGTCTGGGGGCCCTGAGGCCCCAGCATTTT.

CDR3 sequence: CASSSRLWGRTYNEQFF. The DNA for the CDR3 is TGTGCCAGCAGTTCCCGCCTATGGGGGAGGACCTACAATGAGCAGTTCTTC. This chain uses TRBV27 with TRBJ2-1, with D possibly being TRBD2 (6 bases). CDR1 and CDR2 from the germline V gene are MNHEY and SMNVEV (reference sequence). Between the trimmed V and J ends, which lost 4 bases and 2 bases, there was a span of 18 bases. This CDR3 spans 17 amino acids.

The chain combines TRBV9 with TRBJ2-3, with 8 bases identical to TRBD2. Germline V CDR1 and CDR2: SGDLS, YYNGEE. CDR3 length equals 18 residues. V trimming: 0 bases; J trimming: 4 bases; junction bases outside the gene matches: 13. The CDR3 is CASSVEFSREAGPDTQYF. The CDR3 DNA sequence: TGTGCCAGCAGCGTAGAATTTTCGCGGGAGGCTGGTCCAGATACGCAGTATTTT.

The rearrangement links TRBV12-3 or TRBV12-4 to TRBJ1-6; a possible D gene is TRBD1 (6 bases). Trimming took 5 bases from V and 7 from J, leaving 9 bases between them. The CDR3 is 13 residues long. The CDR3 DNA is TGTGCCAGCAGTACCACAGGGAATTCACCCCTCCACTTT. Its protein product is CASSTTGNSPLHF.

The chain is built from TRBV7-3 and TRBJ1-1, with 7 bases aligning to TRBD1. Germline V lookup: CDR1 SGHTA, CDR2 FQGTGA. CDR3 length: 13 residues. Losses at the gene ends were 3 bases for V and 4 bases for J; bases not matched to a gene: 2. CDR3 in DNA: TGTGCCAGCAGCTTCCGACAGGGCACTGAAGCTTTCTTT. Translation: CASSFRQGTEAFF.

This chain uses TRBV12-3 or TRBV12-4 with TRBJ2-3; TRBD2 is a possible D gene (5 bases). The V gene lost 5 bases and the J gene lost 7 bases, with 10 bases spanning the gap. CDR3 length: 12 amino acids. The CDR3: CASSTRRYTQYF. The CDR3 DNA reads TGTGCCAGCAGTACCCGGAGGTATACGCAGTATTTT.